This entry lists 9 T cell receptor beta chains sequenced from one sample in a study of identical twins. TCRdb reanalysed the 5' RACE reads using MiXCR and keeps one entry per CDR3 protein. This table has 520,000 or so distinct CDR3 sequences, 20% to 25% appearing once. The same specimen was also included in a second study, on T cells expressing NK-cell markers.

The material sequenced was CD4+ T cells sorted from blood. The receptor set was obtained from a woman aged 18-35 years in good health.

This clonotype was seen at least ten times. The gene calls are TRBV5-1 and TRBJ1-4, with 7 nucleotides matching TRBD1. The CDR3 extends over 14 amino acids. After removal of 2 bases from V and 2 bases from J, the junction contained 0 bases not matched to a gene. CDR1 and CDR2 (germline): SGHRS, YFSETQ. The chain's CDR3 is CASSLGGTNEKLFF. In DNA form, the CDR3 reads TGCGCCAGCAGCTTAGGGGGCACTAATGAAAAACTGTTTTTT.

The V gene is TRBV10-3, the J gene TRBJ1-3; D not certain. V lost 0 bases and J lost 0, with 3 bases in between. This CDR3 has 14 amino acids. CDR1 ENHRY and CDR2 SYGVKD come from the germline V gene. The CDR3 nucleotides are TGTGCCATCAGTGAGTCCAACTCTGGAAACACCATATATTTT. Translated, it gives CAISESNSGNTIYF.

This clonotype was found a few times. The chain is built from TRBV12-3 or TRBV12-4 and TRBJ2-7; a weak D match, TRBD1 (6 bases). V was shortened by 3 bases and J by 0 bases, with 12 bases between the two germline ends. This CDR3 is built from 15 residues. The CDR3 protein is CASSLGAIVSYEQYF. The CDR3 DNA reads as TGTGCCAGCAGTTTGGGGGCGATAGTCTCCTACGAGCAGTACTTC.

This clonotype was seen more than once but under ten times. This chain joins TRBV5-4 and TRBJ2-1, with a weak D call TRBD1 (7 bases). The germline CDR1 and CDR2 sequences are SGHNT and YYREEE (reference sequence). The CDR3 length is 13 residues. V dropped 5 bases and J dropped 8 bases, with 14 bases sitting between them. CDR3 protein: CASRPTGEDEQFF. In nucleotides, the CDR3 is TGTGCCAGCAGACCCACAGGGGAGGATGAGCAGTTCTTC.

With regard to this clonotype: The junction shows a germline mismatch at one end, possibly a read error. The rearrangement joins TRBV15 to TRBJ1-2, with a weak D call TRBD1 (5 bases). The length of the CDR3 is 13 residues. The germline V gene has CDR1 LNHNV and CDR2 YYDKDF (reference sequence). The CDR3 loop reads CATSRGTEGGYTF. CDR3 DNA sequence: TGTGCCACCAGTAGAGGGACGGAAGGGGGCTACACCTTC.

V usage is TRBV12-3 or TRBV12-4 and J usage is TRBJ2-4, with 16 bases fitting TRBD2. Unmatched junction bases numbered 7, after V lost 1 base and J lost 4 bases. This CDR3 has 19 amino acids. This CDR3 is CASSLVGLAGGSPKNIQYF. The CDR3 DNA sequence: TGTGCCAGCAGTTTAGTGGGACTAGCGGGAGGGTCCCCGAAAAACATTCAGTACTTC.

This clonotype was counted a few times. The V call is TRBV20-1, the J call TRBJ1-1; 8 nucleotides agree with TRBD1. Germline trimming cut 4 bases from V and 10 bases from J; bases unmatched to any gene: 11. The CDR3 sequence is 13 residues long. CDR1 and CDR2 (germline): DFQATT, SNEGSKA (reference sequence). The CDR3 here is CSATPGGAYGAFF. The DNA of the CDR3 is TGCAGTGCTACTCCAGGGGGCGCCTATGGAGCTTTCTTT.

This clonotype has only a few counts. The chain recombines TRBV9 with TRBJ2-7; 7 bases are shared with TRBD2. The CDR3 contains 15 residues. Germline trimming cut 4 bases from V and 0 bases from J; bases unmatched to any gene: 7. Germline V gene lookup returns CDR1 SGDLS and CDR2 YYNGEE. The CDR3 DNA follows: TGTGCCAGCAGCCCGGGGGGTTACGGCTCCTACGAGCAGTACTTC. Translated, it gives CASSPGGYGSYEQYF.

The genes are TRBV5-6 and TRBJ2-1; D may be TRBD1 or TRBD2 (6 bases each). This CDR3 is 16 amino acids long. V was clipped by 6 bases and J by 3 bases, with 19 bases between them. CDR1 is SGHDT and CDR2 is YYEEEE in the germline V gene. The chain's CDR3 is CASTSGGGTHYNEQFF. CDR3 coding DNA: TGTGCCAGCACCAGTGGGGGCGGGACCCACTACAATGAGCAGTTCTTC.